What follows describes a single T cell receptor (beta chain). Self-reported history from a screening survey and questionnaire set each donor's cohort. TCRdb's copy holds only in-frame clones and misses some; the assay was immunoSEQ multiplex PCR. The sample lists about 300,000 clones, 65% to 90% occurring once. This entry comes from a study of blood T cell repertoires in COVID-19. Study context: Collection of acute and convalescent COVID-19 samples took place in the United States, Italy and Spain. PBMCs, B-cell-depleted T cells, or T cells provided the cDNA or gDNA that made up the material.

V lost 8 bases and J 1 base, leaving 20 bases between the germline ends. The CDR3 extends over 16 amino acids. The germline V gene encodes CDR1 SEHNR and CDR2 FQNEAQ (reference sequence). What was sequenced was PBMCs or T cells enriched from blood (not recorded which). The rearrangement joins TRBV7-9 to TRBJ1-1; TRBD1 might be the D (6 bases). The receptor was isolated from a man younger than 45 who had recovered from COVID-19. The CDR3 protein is CASGHRDPRGNTEAFF. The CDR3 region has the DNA TGTGCCAGCGGCCACCGGGACCCCAGGGGGAACACTGAAGCTTTCTTT.